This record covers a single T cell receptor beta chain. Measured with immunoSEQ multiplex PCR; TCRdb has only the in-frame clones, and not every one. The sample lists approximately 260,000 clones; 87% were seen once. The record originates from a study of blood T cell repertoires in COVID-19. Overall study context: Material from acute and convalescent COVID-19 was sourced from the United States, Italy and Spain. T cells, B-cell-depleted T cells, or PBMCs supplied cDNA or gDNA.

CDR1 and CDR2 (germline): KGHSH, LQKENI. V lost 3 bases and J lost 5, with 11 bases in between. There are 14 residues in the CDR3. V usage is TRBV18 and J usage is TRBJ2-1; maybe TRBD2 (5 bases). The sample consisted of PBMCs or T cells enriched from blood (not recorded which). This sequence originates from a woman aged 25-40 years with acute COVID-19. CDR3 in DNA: TGTGCCAGCTCACCCCACCGGGATCACAATGAGCAGTTCTTC. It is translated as CASSPHRDHNEQFF. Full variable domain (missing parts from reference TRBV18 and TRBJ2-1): NAGVMQNPRHLVRRRGQEARLRCSPMKGHSHVYWYRQLPEEGLKFMVYLQKENIIDESGMPKERFSAEFPKEGPSILRIQQVVRGDSAAYFCASSPHRDHNEQFFGPGTRLTVL.